Listed here are 10 T cell receptor beta chains from one sample, sequenced in a study of response to subunit inactivated influenza vaccine. TCRdb used MiXCR to reprocess the RT-PCR reads, holding one entry per CDR3 protein. This table holds around 540,000 distinct CDR3 sequences, approximately 12% found once. The material sequenced was PBMCs from blood, taken on the day of vaccination. The receptors originated from a man over 45 who received an inactivated influenza vaccine.

The genes are TRBV20-1 and TRBJ2-4; 9 bases fit TRBD1. This CDR3 region has 14 residues. The trim removed 5 bases at V and 0 bases at J, leaving 2 bases unmatched. The V gene's germline CDR1 is DFQATT and CDR2 SNEGSKA (reference sequence). The chain's CDR3 is CSARDREAKNIQYF. DNA of the CDR3: TGCAGTGCTCGGGACAGGGAAGCCAAAAACATTCAGTACTTC.

This chain uses TRBV7-8 with TRBJ2-2, with D tentatively TRBD2 (7 bases). Trimming removed 3 bases from V and 5 bases from J, with 16 bases in between. Germline values: CDR1 SGHVS, CDR2 FQNEAQ. The CDR3 has 16 residues. Written as DNA, the CDR3 is TGTGCCAGCAGCTTTCCGGGGGGCCTATCGACCGGGGAGCTGTTTTTT. Translating gives CASSFPGGLSTGELFF.

This chain joins TRBV5-1 and TRBJ2-7; 9 bases are a match to TRBD1. This CDR3 spans 13 amino acids. V shed 4 bases and J 6 bases; nucleotides not matched to a gene: 5. Germline-derived CDR1 and CDR2 are SGHRS and YFSETQ. This CDR3 is CASSPEDRGEQYF. The CDR3 DNA follows: TGCGCCAGCAGCCCGGAGGACAGGGGCGAGCAGTACTTC.

This chain connects TRBV20-1 to TRBJ1-5, with D possibly being TRBD1 (6 bases). The germline V gene encodes CDR1 DFQATT and CDR2 SNEGSKA (reference sequence). The CDR3 spans 14 residues. V lost 4 bases to trimming and J lost 7 bases, with 17 bases between them. CDR3 amino acids: CSATGTFQGQPQHF. In DNA, the CDR3 is TGCAGTGCTACCGGGACATTTCAAGGCCAGCCCCAGCATTTT.

This clonotype was seen a handful of times. The chain recombines TRBV19 with TRBJ1-1; weak D call: TRBD1 (6 bases). Germline V CDR1 and CDR2: LNHDA, SQIVND (reference sequence). The V end lost 3 bases, the J end lost 4 bases, and 12 bases lay between the germline ends. There are 14 residues in the CDR3. CDR3 residues: CASSIAGAATEAFF. For the CDR3, the DNA is TGTGCCAGTAGTATCGCAGGGGCGGCCACTGAAGCTTTCTTT.

This sequence joins TRBV28 and TRBJ2-3, with D maybe TRBD2 (6 bases). Germline CDR1 is MDHEN and CDR2 is SYDVKM. V shed 6 bases and J shed 2 bases, with 12 bases lying between them. The CDR3 has 14 residues. The CDR3 loop reads CASRGTSYTDTQYF. Written as DNA, the CDR3 is TGTGCCAGCAGAGGGACTTCCTACACAGATACGCAGTATTTT.

This clonotype has at least ten counts. The rearrangement joins TRBV28 to TRBJ1-4, with 7 positions matching TRBD1. CDR1 and CDR2 from the germline V gene are MDHEN and SYDVKM. The CDR3 is 17 residues long. V lost 6 bases and J lost 1; bases outside the gene matches: 11. The CDR3: CASSPPGGGRTNEKLFF. DNA of the CDR3: TGTGCCAGCAGCCCCCCAGGGGGGGGGAGAACTAATGAAAAACTGTTTTTT.

The chain has TRBV23-1 and TRBJ2-7, with a possible D match to TRBD2 (5 bases). TRBV23-1 is an ORF for which the function is uncertain. This CDR3 has 15 amino acids. V lost 0 bases and J 3 bases, leaving 12 bases between the germline ends. In nucleotides, the CDR3 is TGCGCCAGCAGTCAATCGAAAAGGGAGTACTACGAGCAGTACTTC. Translation gives CASSQSKREYYEQYF.

This sequence joins TRBV20-1 and TRBJ2-5; no clear D. The length of the CDR3 is 12 residues. Per germline, CDR1 DFQATT and CDR2 SNEGSKA (reference sequence). The germline V and J ends were trimmed by 1 base and 5 bases, with 8 bases remaining between them. In nucleotides, the CDR3 is TGCAGTGCTAGAGGGGGTATGGAGACCCAGTACTTC. It yields the protein CSARGGMETQYF.

The chain uses TRBV5-1 and TRBJ2-2, with unresolved D. Germline CDR1 reads SGHRS; CDR2 reads YFSETQ. The CDR3 length is 16 residues. V was clipped by 0 bases and J by 1 base, with 10 bases between them. CDR3 coding DNA: TGCGCCAGCAGCTTGGGGGCAGGCAAGAACACCGGGGAGCTGTTTTTT. Protein sequence: CASSLGAGKNTGELFF.